The clone carrying this T cell receptor (beta chain) was seen a handful of times. This sample was taken from a study of identifying expanded T cells in peripheral blood. Here immunoSEQ multiplex PCR was the method, and the copy in TCRdb shows in-frame clones only, minus some. The sample holds over 85,000 clones, about 87% seen once. Germline V gene lookup returns CDR1 SGDLS and CDR2 YYNGEE. Trimming shortened V by 0 bases and J by 2 bases, and 10 bases separated the two germline ends. The CDR3 length is 15 residues. The receptor's source is a person aged 18 to 75 in good health. V gene TRBV9 combines with J gene TRBJ2-3, with a tentative D call TRBD2 (5 bases). Sequencing was done on a sample of blood. DNA for the CDR3: TGTGCCAGCAGCGTAGTAGCGCAATCCACAGATACGCAGTATTTT. Its protein product is CASSVVAQSTDTQYF.